The 23 T cell receptor beta chains presented below share a single source sample, sequenced in a study of T cells in Graves' hyperthyroidism and ophthalmopathy. RNA transcripts served as the template for amplifying TCR beta CDR3 regions. HTBI primers were the set used in a first-round RT-PCR of the TCR CDR3. TCRdb reprocessed the multiplex PCR reads via MiXCR and lists one record per CDR3 protein. Altogether fewer than 900,000 distinct CDR3 sequences are present, roughly a sixth being singletons, with the ten largest covering about a sixth. The sequenced material came from blood. The receptor source for this set is a woman between 50 and 59 years old with Graves' hyperthyroidism that later progressed to Graves' ophthalmopathy.

V is TRBV6-1 and J is TRBJ1-1; D ambiguous. This CDR3 comprises 16 residues. The V gene lost 3 bases and the J gene lost 1 base, with 15 bases spanning the gap. CDR1 MNHNS and CDR2 SASEGT come from the germline V gene. CDR3 protein: CASSDPSGFGNTEAFF. In DNA form, the CDR3 reads TGTGCCAGCAGTGATCCCAGCGGTTTCGGGAACACTGAAGCTTTCTTT.

This clonotype was picked up many times. The chain joins TRBV5-4 to TRBJ2-3; 7 bases are shared with TRBD2. Germline values: CDR1 SGHNT, CDR2 YYREEE (reference sequence). Unmatched junction bases numbered 6, after V lost 2 bases and J lost 3 bases. This CDR3 has 15 residues. The CDR3 protein is CASSLPREGTDTQYF. Written as DNA, the CDR3 is TGTGCCAGCAGCTTACCGAGGGAGGGGACAGATACGCAGTATTTT.

The chain recombines TRBV10-1 with TRBJ2-3, with D maybe TRBD2 (6 bases). V lost 4 bases to trimming and J lost 4 bases, with 15 bases between them. The CDR3 has 15 residues. Germline V gene lookup returns CDR1 WNHNN and CDR2 SYGVQD (reference sequence). CDR3 sequence: CASSVGGGKADTQYF. Written as DNA, the CDR3 is TGCGCCAGCAGTGTTGGTGGGGGGAAGGCAGATACGCAGTATTTT.

The rearrangement links TRBV7-9 to TRBJ2-1, with no clear D. The ends were cut back, 1 base at V and 3 bases at J, with 7 bases in the middle. This CDR3 comprises 14 residues. Germline V gives CDR1 SEHNR, CDR2 FQNEAQ (reference sequence). CDR3 loop: CASSLEYGYNEQFF. CDR3 DNA sequence: TGTGCCAGCAGCTTAGAATACGGCTACAATGAGCAGTTCTTC.

The chain links TRBV19 to TRBJ1-5; no reliable D call. With 1 base removed from V and 0 bases from J, the gap between germline ends came to 13 bases. This CDR3 comprises 17 residues. Germline loops: CDR1 LNHDA, CDR2 SQIVND (reference sequence). The CDR3 protein is CASSIGDWTNSNQPQHF. The DNA for the CDR3 is TGTGCCAGTAGTATAGGCGATTGGACGAATAGCAATCAGCCCCAGCATTTT.

This clonotype has a count of ten or more. The gene calls are TRBV3-1 and TRBJ1-1, with D possibly matching TRBD1 (6 bases). CDR1 LGHDT and CDR2 YNNKEL come from the germline V gene (reference sequence). The germline V and J ends were trimmed by 2 bases and 4 bases, with 11 bases remaining between them. The length of the CDR3 is 14 residues. This CDR3 reads CASSQTGISTEAFF. The CDR3 DNA reads as TGTGCCAGCAGCCAAACAGGGATTAGCACTGAAGCTTTCTTT.

This clonotype was counted many times. The chain employs TRBV7-2 and TRBJ2-7; D possibly corresponds to TRBD1 (6 bases). With 5 bases removed from V and 2 bases from J, the gap between germline ends came to 16 bases. The CDR3 length is 15 residues. From germline, CDR1 is SGHTA and CDR2 FQGNSA. The CDR3 sequence is CASSERQVGPYEQYF. DNA of the CDR3: TGTGCCAGCAGCGAGCGACAGGTTGGGCCCTACGAGCAGTACTTC.

Notes on this clonotype: An end of the junction does not agree with germline; a read error may underlie this. This sequence joins TRBV14 and TRBJ2-1; D is possibly TRBD1 or TRBD2 (5 bases each). Germline CDR1 and CDR2: SGHDN and FVKESK. The CDR3 sequence is 13 residues long. CDR3 coding DNA: TGTGCCAGCAGCCAAAACCCAGGGACGTTGCAGTGCTTC. Its protein product is CASSQNPGTLQCF.

This clonotype was detected ten times or more. The genes are TRBV2 and TRBJ1-2, with 8 bases matching TRBD1. This CDR3 has 11 residues. After removal of 10 bases from V and 5 bases from J, the junction contained 3 bases not matched to a gene. Germline values: CDR1 SNHLY, CDR2 FYNNEI. This CDR3 is CAKTGGYGYTF. The CDR3 DNA reads as TGTGCCAAAACAGGGGGATATGGCTACACCTTC.

There are many counts of this clonotype. The J gene is TRBJ1-2, the V gene TRBV30; TRBD1 aligns across 9 bases. V shed 4 bases, J shed 6 bases, and the junction held 15 bases outside the gene matches. Germline values: CDR1 GTSNPN, CDR2 SVGIG (reference sequence). The CDR3 loop spans 16 amino acids. This CDR3 is CAWNGGTGPIQDGYTF. CDR3 coding DNA: TGTGCCTGGAACGGAGGGACAGGGCCTATACAGGATGGCTACACCTTC.

This clonotype has a count of ten or more. The chain is built from TRBV7-2 and TRBJ1-4; unclear D gene. Per the germline V gene, CDR1 is SGHTA and CDR2 is FQGNSA. The V and J ends lost 6 bases and 4 bases respectively, with 9 bases between them. This CDR3 is built from 13 residues. CDR3 loop: CASSLGRNEKLFF. The CDR3 DNA sequence: TGTGCCAGCAGTCTCGGGCGTAATGAAAAACTGTTTTTT.

This rearrangement joins TRBV20-1 to TRBJ2-7, with D tentatively TRBD1 (5 bases). The germline V gene has CDR1 DFQATT and CDR2 SNEGSKA (reference sequence). V lost 0 bases, J lost 5 bases, and 14 bases lay in between. CDR3 size: 14 residues. The CDR3 region has the DNA TGCAGTGCTAGAGACTCAGGGAATCGAGACGAGCAGTACTTC. This encodes CSARDSGNRDEQYF.

The chain has TRBV9 and TRBJ2-2; D is perhaps TRBD2 (5 bases). The CDR3 has 16 amino acids. Between the trimmed V and J ends, which lost 0 bases and 2 bases, there was a span of 11 bases. Germline values: CDR1 SGDLS, CDR2 YYNGEE. The CDR3 DNA sequence: TGTGCCAGCAGCGTAGTTGGCCCGGGAAACACCGGGGAGCTGTTTTTT. Protein sequence: CASSVVGPGNTGELFF.

This clonotype showed up just a few times. A much bigger clone sits one base away, suggesting this may be a read error. This sequence joins TRBV12-3 or TRBV12-4 and TRBJ2-3, with a weak D call TRBD2 (6 bases). CDR3 length: 16 residues. V shed 4 bases and J shed 4 bases, with 18 bases lying between them. The CDR3 nucleotides read TGTGCCAGCAGTTCCAACGCCGGAGGGCACGCAGATACGCAGTATTTT. It is translated as CASSSNAGGHADTQYF.

The chain recombines TRBV7-9 with TRBJ1-5; 7 bases fit TRBD1. The CDR3 extends over 15 amino acids. V was clipped by 3 bases and J by 0 bases; unmatched bases: 2. The V gene's germline CDR1 is SEHNR and CDR2 FQNEAQ (reference sequence). The CDR3 sequence is CASSFGTASNQPQHF. The CDR3 DNA follows: TGTGCCAGCAGCTTTGGGACAGCTAGCAATCAGCCCCAGCATTTT.

The V and J genes are TRBV6-1 and TRBJ1-5; D remains ambiguous. Deletions cut 6 bases from V and 0 bases from J, with 21 bases between. The CDR3 totals 18 residues. Germline V CDR1 and CDR2: MNHNS, SASEGT. This CDR3 is CASSPRTLTLYSNQPQHF. The CDR3 DNA is TGTGCCAGCAGCCCCCGTACTTTGACTCTTTATAGCAATCAGCCCCAGCATTTT.

This clonotype was picked up many times. This chain uses TRBV5-4 with TRBJ2-3, with D hard to call. Deletions cut 4 bases from V and 3 bases from J, with 6 bases between. Germline CDR1 SGHNT, CDR2 YYREEE (reference sequence). There are 12 residues in the CDR3. The CDR3 region is CASSGLTDTQYF. The DNA of the CDR3 is TGTGCCAGCAGCGGGCTTACAGATACGCAGTATTTT. Full variable domain (outside the CDR3, taken from reference TRBV5-4 and TRBJ2-3): ETGVTQSPTHLIKTRGQQVTLRCSSQSGHNTVSWYQQALGQGPQFIFQYYREEENGRGNFPPRFSGLQFPNYSSELNVNALELDDSALYLCASSGLTDTQYFGPGTRLTVL.

The chain is built from TRBV6-5 and TRBJ1-2; no clear D gene. Looked up from germline, CDR1 is MNHEY and CDR2 is SVGAGI. The CDR3 has 12 amino acids. The V end lost 2 bases, the J end lost 9 bases, and 10 bases lay between the germline ends. The chain's CDR3 is CASSYQDLSYTF. DNA of the CDR3: TGTGCCAGCAGTTACCAGGATTTAAGCTACACCTTC.

V usage is TRBV20-1 and J usage is TRBJ1-1; 8 nucleotides line up with TRBD1. This CDR3 is 14 amino acids long. CDR1 and CDR2 from the germline V gene are DFQATT and SNEGSKA (reference sequence). Germline trimming cut 5 bases from V and 2 bases from J; bases unmatched to any gene: 7. The CDR3 sequence: CSAYRTGLNTEAFF. The CDR3 bases are TGCAGTGCTTATCGGACAGGGCTTAACACTGAAGCTTTCTTT.

Many counts were recorded for this clonotype. This chain uses TRBV7-2 with TRBJ2-1; D is possibly TRBD2 (7 bases). Trimming removed 7 bases from V and 2 bases from J, with 18 bases in between. This CDR3 region has 16 residues. Germline CDR1 and CDR2: SGHTA and FQGNSA. The CDR3, as DNA: TGTGCCAGCACCCGAGGGGGTGGGGGGGCCTACAATGAGCAGTTCTTC. As protein: CASTRGGGGAYNEQFF.

V usage is TRBV15 and J usage is TRBJ2-5; a possible D gene is TRBD1 (5 bases). Trimming took off 0 bases at V and 5 bases at J, with 16 bases between the two ends. CDR1 is LNHNV, CDR2 YYDKDF, per germline (reference sequence). This CDR3 is 16 amino acids long. CDR3 loop: CATSRDRSISGETQYF. The CDR3 nucleotides are TGTGCCACCAGCAGAGACCGGTCTATATCAGGGGAGACCCAGTACTTC. The full variable domain, in which reference TRBV15 and TRBJ2-5 provide the parts outside the CDR3, is DAMVIQNPRYQVTQFGKPVTLSCSQTLNHNVMYWYQQKSSQAPKLLFHYYDKDFNNEADTPDNFQSRRPNTSFCFLDIRSPGLGDTAMYLCATSRDRSISGETQYFGPGTRLLVL.

This clonotype was observed a few times. The chain is built from TRBV20-1 and TRBJ2-6; D call uncertain. This CDR3 contains 17 residues. V lost 0 bases and J lost 0, with 12 bases in between. Germline loops: CDR1 DFQATT, CDR2 SNEGSKA (reference sequence). CDR3 amino acids: CSARDMGSLSGANVLTF. DNA of the CDR3: TGCAGTGCTAGAGATATGGGATCCCTCTCTGGGGCCAACGTCCTGACTTTC.

The chain joins TRBV20-1 to TRBJ1-5, with 10 bases that match TRBD1. This CDR3 contains 13 residues. Germline CDR1 reads DFQATT; CDR2 reads SNEGSKA (reference sequence). CDR3 nucleotides: TGCAGCGTTGGGACAGGGGTCAATCAGCCCCAGCATTTT. Translated, it gives CSVGTGVNQPQHF.